The clone carrying this T cell receptor beta chain has just a few counts. CDR3 size: 13 residues. Trimming took 2 bases from V and 6 from J, leaving 7 bases between them. CDR1 and CDR2 from the germline V gene are LNHDA and SQIVND (reference sequence). TCRdb re-called the 5' RACE reads with MiXCR, one entry per CDR3 protein. The table has approximately 40,000 distinct CDR3 sequences, about 22% seen once; the top ten hold roughly 4%. The data were taken from a study of neurological immune-mediated disorders. The sample's time point: technical triplicate 3. V gene TRBV19 combines with J gene TRBJ2-2; D is possibly TRBD1 (5 bases). The sequence came from a man in his sixties with HTLV-1-associated myelopathy (HAM/TSP). The sequenced material came from PBMCs. CDR3 loop: CASSIRTSGELFF. The CDR3 DNA reads TGTGCCAGTAGTATAAGGACATCCGGGGAGCTGTTTTTT.